This T cell receptor beta chain was captured by sequencing in a study of shared clonotypes between healthy human individuals. Notes on the study in general: Shared clonotypes: approximately 4.5% naive CD4, around 3.5% naive CD8, around 2.4% memory CD4, approximately 0.4% memory CD8. Incompleteness in sorted-subset sequencing, despite large depth, was shown by rarefaction. Among donors, sharing of clonotypes was expected to be affected by sequencing depth.

Profiling relied on immunoSEQ multiplex PCR, and the TCRdb table lists in-frame clones only, not all of them. Of about 2.5 million clones in the sample, 80% to 95% are singletons; the top ten hold 0.3% to 0.45%. Of note for this clone: Its antigen is as yet unknown.

V gave up 4 bases and J gave up 0 bases, with 10 bases separating them. Germline V gene sequence: CDR1 SQVTM, CDR2 ANQGSEA. This CDR3 region has 14 residues. Sequencing was carried out using naive CD4+ T cells from PBMCs. As for subset: CD45RA+ positively selected. The source is a man aged 18-30 years in good health. Some clones in this sample may be carry-over from other donors' samples. V and J are TRBV29-1 and TRBJ2-4; D gene uncertain. The CDR3 DNA sequence: TGCAGCGTTGTCCCTATCTTAGCCAAAAACATTCAGTACTTC. It encodes CSVVPILAKNIQYF.